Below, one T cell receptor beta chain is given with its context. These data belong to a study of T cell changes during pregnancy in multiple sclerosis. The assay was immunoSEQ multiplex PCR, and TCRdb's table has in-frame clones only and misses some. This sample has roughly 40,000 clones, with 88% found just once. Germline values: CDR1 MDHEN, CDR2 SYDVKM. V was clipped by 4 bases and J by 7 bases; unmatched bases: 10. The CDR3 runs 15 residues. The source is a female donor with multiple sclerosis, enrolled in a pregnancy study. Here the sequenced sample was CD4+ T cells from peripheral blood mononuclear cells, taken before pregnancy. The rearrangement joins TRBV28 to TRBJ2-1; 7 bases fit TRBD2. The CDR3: CASSSASQGGNEQFF. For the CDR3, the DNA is TGTGCCAGCAGTTCCGCTAGTCAGGGAGGGAATGAGCAGTTCTTC.